The clone carrying this TCR beta chain has a single count. These data are taken from a study of blood T cell repertoires in COVID-19. The CDR3 has 19 residues. The ends were cut back, 2 bases at V and 6 bases at J, with 25 bases in the middle. Germline V CDR1 and CDR2: SGHTA, FQGNSA. Assay used: immunoSEQ multiplex PCR; TCRdb lists only in-frame clones, some missing. This repertoire shows 55,000 to 85,000 clones, more than 65% found once; its top ten account for roughly 0.83%. The chain couples TRBV7-2 to TRBJ2-2; D may be TRBD1 (6 bases). The sequence derives from a woman between 65 and 79 years old with acute or convalescent COVID-19. Specimen: peripheral blood. The DNA of the CDR3 is TGTGCCAGCAGCTTAAAGGGCTGGGGGCGCTTTCAATACGCCGGGGAGCTGTTTTTT. Protein: CASSLKGWGRFQYAGELFF.